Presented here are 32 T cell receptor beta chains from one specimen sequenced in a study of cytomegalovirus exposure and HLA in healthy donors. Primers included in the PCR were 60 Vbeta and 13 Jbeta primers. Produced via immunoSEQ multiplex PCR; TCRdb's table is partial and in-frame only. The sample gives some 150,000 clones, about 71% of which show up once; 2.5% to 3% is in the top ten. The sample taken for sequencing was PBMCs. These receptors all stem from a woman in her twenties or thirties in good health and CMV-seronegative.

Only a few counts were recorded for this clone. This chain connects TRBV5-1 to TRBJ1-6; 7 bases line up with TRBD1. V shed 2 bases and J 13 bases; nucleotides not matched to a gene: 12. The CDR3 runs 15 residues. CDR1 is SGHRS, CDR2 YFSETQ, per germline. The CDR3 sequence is CASSFQTGASSPLHF. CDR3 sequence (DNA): TGCGCCAGCAGCTTCCAAACAGGGGCTTCTTCCCCCCTCCACTTT.

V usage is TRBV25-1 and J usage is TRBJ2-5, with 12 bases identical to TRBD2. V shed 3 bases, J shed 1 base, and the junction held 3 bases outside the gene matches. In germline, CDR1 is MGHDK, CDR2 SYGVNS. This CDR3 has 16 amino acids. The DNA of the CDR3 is TGTGCCAGCAGTGACTGGGGACTAGCGGGCCAAGAGACCCAGTACTTC. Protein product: CASSDWGLAGQETQYF.

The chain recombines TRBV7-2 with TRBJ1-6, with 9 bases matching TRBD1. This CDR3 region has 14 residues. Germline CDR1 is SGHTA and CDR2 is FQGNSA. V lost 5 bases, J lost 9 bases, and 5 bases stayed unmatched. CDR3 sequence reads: CASSTGQGSSPLHF. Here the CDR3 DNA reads TGTGCCAGCAGCACCGGACAGGGGTCTTCACCCCTCCACTTT.

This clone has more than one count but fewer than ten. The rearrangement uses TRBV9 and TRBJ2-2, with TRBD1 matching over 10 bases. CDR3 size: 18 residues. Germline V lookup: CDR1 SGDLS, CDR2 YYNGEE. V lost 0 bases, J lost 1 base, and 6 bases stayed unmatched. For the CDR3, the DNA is TGTGCCAGCAGCGTAGAGACAGGGGGCTATTGGAACACCGGGGAGCTGTTTTTT. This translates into CASSVETGGYWNTGELFF.

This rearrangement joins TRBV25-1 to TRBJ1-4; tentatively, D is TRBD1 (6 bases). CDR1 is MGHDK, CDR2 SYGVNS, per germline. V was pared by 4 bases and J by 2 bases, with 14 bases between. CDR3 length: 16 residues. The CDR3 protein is CASSVGGGRTNEKLFF. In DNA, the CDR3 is TGTGCCAGCAGTGTCGGGGGCGGGAGGACTAATGAAAAACTGTTTTTT.

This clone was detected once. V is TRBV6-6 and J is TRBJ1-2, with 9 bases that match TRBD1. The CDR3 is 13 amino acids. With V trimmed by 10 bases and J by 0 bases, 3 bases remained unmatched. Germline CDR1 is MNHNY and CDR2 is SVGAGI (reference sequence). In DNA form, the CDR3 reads TGTGCCACGGGACAGGGACCTAACTATGGCTACACCTTC. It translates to CATGQGPNYGYTF.

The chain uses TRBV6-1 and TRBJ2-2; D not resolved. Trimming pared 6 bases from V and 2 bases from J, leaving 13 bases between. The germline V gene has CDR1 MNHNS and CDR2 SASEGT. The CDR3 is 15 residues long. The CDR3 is CASRPWAHNTGELFF. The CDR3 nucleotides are TGTGCCAGCAGACCATGGGCACACAACACCGGGGAGCTGTTTTTT.

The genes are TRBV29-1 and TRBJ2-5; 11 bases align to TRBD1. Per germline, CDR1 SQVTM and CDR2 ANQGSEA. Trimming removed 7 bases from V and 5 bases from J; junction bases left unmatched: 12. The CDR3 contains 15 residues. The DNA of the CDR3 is TGCAGCGAGGGGGGGACAGGGGGAATTTCGGAGACCCAGTACTTC. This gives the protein CSEGGTGGISETQYF.

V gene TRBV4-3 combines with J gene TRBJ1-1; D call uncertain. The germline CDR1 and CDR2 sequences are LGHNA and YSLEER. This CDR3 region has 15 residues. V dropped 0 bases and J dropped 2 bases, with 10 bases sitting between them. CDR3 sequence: CASSQELGRNTEAFF. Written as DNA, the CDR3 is TGCGCCAGCAGCCAAGAACTGGGCCGCAACACTGAAGCTTTCTTT.

The CDR3: CASSPLAGGDTGELFF. CDR3 bases: TGTGCCAGCAGTCCTCTAGCGGGGGGCGACACCGGGGAGCTGTTTTTT. This sequence joins TRBV27 and TRBJ2-2; 11 bases line up with TRBD2. V trimming: 5 bases; J trimming: 3 bases; junction bases outside the gene matches: 5. Germline-derived CDR1 and CDR2 are MNHEY and SMNVEV (reference sequence). The CDR3 length is 16 residues.

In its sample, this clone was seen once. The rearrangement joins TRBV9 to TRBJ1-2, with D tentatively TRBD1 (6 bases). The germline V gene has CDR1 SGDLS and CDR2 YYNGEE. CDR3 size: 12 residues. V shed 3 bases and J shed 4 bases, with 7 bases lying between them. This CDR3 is CASSEDSYGYTF. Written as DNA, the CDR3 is TGTGCCAGCAGCGAGGACAGCTATGGCTACACCTTC.

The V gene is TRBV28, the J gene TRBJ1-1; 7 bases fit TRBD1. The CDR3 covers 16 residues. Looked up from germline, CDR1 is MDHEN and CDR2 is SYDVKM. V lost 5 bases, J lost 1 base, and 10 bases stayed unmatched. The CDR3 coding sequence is TGTGCCAGCAGTCCAGCGGACAGGATCACGAACACTGAAGCTTTCTTT. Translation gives CASSPADRITNTEAFF.

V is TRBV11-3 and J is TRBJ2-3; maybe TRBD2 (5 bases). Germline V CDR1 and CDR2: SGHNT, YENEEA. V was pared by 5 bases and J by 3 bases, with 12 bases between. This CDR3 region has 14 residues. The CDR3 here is CASSPTLATDTQYF. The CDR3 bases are TGTGCCAGCAGCCCTACTCTAGCTACAGATACGCAGTATTTT.

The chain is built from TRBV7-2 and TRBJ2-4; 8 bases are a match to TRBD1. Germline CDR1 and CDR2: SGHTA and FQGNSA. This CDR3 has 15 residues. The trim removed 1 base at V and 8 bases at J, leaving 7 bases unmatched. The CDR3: CASSLGGQGAYIQYF. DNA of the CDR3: TGTGCCAGCAGCTTAGGAGGTCAGGGGGCTTACATTCAGTACTTC.

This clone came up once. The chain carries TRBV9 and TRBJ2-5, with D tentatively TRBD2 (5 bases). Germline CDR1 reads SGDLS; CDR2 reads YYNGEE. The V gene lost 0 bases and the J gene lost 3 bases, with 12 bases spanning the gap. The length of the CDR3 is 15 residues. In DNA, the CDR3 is TGTGCCAGCAGCGTAGATGGAGCGGTAAAAGAGACCCAGTACTTC. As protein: CASSVDGAVKETQYF.

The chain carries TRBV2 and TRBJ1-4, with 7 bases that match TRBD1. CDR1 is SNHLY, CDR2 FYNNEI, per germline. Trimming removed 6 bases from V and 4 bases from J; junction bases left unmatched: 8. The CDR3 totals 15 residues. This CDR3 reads CASSRDRAGNEKLFF. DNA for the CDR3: TGTGCCAGCAGCCGAGACAGGGCGGGTAATGAAAAACTGTTTTTT. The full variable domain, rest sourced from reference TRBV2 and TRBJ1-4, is EPEVTQTPSHQVTQMGQEVILRCVPISNHLYFYWYRQILGQKVEFLVSFYNNEISEKSEIFDDQFSVERPDGSNFTLKIRSTKLEDSAMYFCASSRDRAGNEKLFFGSGTQLSVL.

The CDR3 sequence: CASSQESANYGYTF. The CDR3 DNA follows: TGCGCCAGCAGCCAAGAGTCAGCTAACTATGGCTACACCTTC. This sequence joins TRBV4-3 and TRBJ1-2; D gene uncertain. The CDR3 consists of 14 residues. Between the trimmed V and J ends, which lost 0 bases and 0 bases, there was a span of 5 bases. CDR1 and CDR2 (germline): LGHNA, YSLEER.

CDR3 DNA: TGTGCCAGCTCCCCAGATGACTATAGCAATCAGCCCCAGCATTTT. Translation: CASSPDDYSNQPQHF. The chain is built from TRBV18 and TRBJ1-5; D unresolved. Germline CDR1 and CDR2: KGHSH and LQKENI. This CDR3 region has 15 residues. V was pared by 6 bases and J by 0 bases, with 12 bases between.

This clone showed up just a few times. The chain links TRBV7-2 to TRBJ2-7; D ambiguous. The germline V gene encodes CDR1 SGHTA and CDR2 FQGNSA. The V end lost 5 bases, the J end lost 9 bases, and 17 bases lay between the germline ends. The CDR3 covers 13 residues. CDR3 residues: CASSPPPDWRQYF. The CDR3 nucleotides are TGTGCCAGCAGCCCCCCTCCCGACTGGCGGCAGTACTTC.

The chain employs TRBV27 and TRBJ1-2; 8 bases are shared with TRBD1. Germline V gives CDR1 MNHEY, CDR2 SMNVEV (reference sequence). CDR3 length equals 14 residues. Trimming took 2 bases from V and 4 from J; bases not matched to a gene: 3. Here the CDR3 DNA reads TGTGCCAGCAGTTTAGTCCAGGGGGCCTATGGCTACACCTTC. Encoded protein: CASSLVQGAYGYTF.

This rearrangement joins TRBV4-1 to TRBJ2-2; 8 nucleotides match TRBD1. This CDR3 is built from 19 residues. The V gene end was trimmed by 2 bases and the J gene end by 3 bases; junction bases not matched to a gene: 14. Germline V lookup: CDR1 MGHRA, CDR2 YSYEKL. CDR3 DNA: TGCGCCAGCAGCCAACCGAAGGGGGGCAGGGGGCGATACACCGGGGAGCTGTTTTTT. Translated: CASSQPKGGRGRYTGELFF.

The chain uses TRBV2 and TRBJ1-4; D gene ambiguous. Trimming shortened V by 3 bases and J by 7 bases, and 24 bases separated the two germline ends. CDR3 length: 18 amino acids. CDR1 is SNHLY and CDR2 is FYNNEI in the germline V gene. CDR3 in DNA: TGTGCCAGCAGTGAGATAGTCCCTACGCGGGGTTGGGGTGAAAAACTGTTTTTT. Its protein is CASSEIVPTRGWGEKLFF.

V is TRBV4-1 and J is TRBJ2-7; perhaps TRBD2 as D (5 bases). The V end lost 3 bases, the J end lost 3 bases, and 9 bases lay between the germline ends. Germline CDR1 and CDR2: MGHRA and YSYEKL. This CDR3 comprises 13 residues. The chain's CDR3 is CASSHGGNYEQYF. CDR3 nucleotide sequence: TGCGCCAGCAGCCATGGAGGAAACTACGAGCAGTACTTC.

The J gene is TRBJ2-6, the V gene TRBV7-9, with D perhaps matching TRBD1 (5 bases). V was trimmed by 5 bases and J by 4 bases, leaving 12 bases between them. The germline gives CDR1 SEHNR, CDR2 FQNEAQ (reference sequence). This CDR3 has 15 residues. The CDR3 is CASSGRVQGANVLTF. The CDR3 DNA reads TGTGCCAGCAGCGGCAGGGTTCAGGGGGCCAACGTCCTGACTTTC. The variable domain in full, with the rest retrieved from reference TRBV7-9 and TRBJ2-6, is DTGVSQNPRHKITKRGQNVTFRCDPISEHNRLYWYRQTLGQGPEFLTYFQNEAQLEKSRLLSDRFSAERPKGSFSTLEIQRTEQGDSAMYLCASSGRVQGANVLTFGAGSRLTVL.

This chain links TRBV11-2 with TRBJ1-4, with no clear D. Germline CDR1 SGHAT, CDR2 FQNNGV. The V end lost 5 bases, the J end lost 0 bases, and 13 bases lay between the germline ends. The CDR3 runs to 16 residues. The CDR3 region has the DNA TGTGCCAGCAGCCCGTCACGGTCAACAACTAATGAAAAACTGTTTTTT. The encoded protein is CASSPSRSTTNEKLFF.

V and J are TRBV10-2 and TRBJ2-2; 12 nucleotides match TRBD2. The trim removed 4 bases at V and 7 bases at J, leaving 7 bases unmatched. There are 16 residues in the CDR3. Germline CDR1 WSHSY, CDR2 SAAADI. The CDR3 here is CASSALAGGLGGELFF. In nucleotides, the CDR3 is TGCGCCAGCAGTGCTCTAGCGGGGGGGCTTGGCGGGGAGCTGTTTTTT.

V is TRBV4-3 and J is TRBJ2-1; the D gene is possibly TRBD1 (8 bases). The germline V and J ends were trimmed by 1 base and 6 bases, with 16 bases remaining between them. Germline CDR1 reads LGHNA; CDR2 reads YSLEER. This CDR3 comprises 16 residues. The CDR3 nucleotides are TGCGCCAGCAGCCAAGTTTTACAGGGGGGGCTCAATGAGCAGTTCTTC. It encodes CASSQVLQGGLNEQFF.

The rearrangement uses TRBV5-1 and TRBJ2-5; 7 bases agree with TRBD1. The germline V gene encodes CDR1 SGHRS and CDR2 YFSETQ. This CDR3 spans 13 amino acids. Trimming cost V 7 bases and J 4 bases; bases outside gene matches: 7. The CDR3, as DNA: TGCGCCAGCGGACAGACAGGGATAGAGACCCAGTACTTC. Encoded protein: CASGQTGIETQYF.

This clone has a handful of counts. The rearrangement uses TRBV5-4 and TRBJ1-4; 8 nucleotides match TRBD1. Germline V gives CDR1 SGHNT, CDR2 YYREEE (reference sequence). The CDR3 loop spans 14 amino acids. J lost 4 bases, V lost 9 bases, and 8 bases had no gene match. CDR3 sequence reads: CATRRTGNNEKLFF. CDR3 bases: TGTGCCACCAGAAGGACAGGGAATAATGAAAAACTGTTTTTT.

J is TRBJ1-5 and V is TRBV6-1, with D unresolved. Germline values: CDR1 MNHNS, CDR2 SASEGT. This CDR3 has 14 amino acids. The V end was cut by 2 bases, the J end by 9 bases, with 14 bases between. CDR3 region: CASSEFTAVRPQHF. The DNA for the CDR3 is TGTGCCAGCAGTGAATTTACAGCGGTTAGGCCCCAGCATTTT.

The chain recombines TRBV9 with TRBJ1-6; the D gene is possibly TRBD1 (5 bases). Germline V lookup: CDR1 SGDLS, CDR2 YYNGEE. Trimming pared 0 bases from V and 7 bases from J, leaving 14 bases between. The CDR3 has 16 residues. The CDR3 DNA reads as TGTGCCAGCAGCGTAGGGCAGGGAAAGGGGAATTCACCCCTCCACTTT. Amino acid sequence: CASSVGQGKGNSPLHF. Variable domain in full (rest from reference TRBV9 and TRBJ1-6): DSGVTQTPKHLITATGQRVTLRCSPRSGDLSVYWYQQSLDQGLQFLIQYYNGEERAKGNILERFSAQQFPDLHSELNLSSLELGDSALYFCASSVGQGKGNSPLHFGNGTRLTVT.

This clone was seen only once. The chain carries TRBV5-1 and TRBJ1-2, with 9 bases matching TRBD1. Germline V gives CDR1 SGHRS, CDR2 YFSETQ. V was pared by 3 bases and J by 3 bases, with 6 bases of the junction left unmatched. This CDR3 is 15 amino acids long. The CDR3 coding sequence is TGCGCCAGCAGCTCCTCCGGGACAGGGCACTATGGCTACACCTTC. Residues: CASSSSGTGHYGYTF.